This TCR beta chain came from a study of shared clonotypes between healthy human individuals. Produced via immunoSEQ multiplex PCR; TCRdb's table is partial and in-frame only. The repertoire holds about half a million clones, roughly 80% seen once, with 12% in the top ten. This clone was observed a single time. Only Caucasian adults living in Nashville, Tennessee served as donors. The CDR3 is made up of 13 amino acids. V was clipped by 5 bases and J by 6 bases, with 10 bases between them. Germline assignment: CDR1 MNHNY and CDR2 SVGAGI (reference sequence). The receptor was derived from a woman between 35 and 50 years old in good health. Some clones in this sample may be carry-over from other donors' samples. V gene TRBV6-6 combines with J gene TRBJ2-2; D may be TRBD1 (6 bases). What was sequenced was PBMCs. CDR3 region: CASSPTGSGELFF. The CDR3 bases are TGTGCCAGCAGTCCAACAGGGTCCGGGGAGCTGTTTTTT.